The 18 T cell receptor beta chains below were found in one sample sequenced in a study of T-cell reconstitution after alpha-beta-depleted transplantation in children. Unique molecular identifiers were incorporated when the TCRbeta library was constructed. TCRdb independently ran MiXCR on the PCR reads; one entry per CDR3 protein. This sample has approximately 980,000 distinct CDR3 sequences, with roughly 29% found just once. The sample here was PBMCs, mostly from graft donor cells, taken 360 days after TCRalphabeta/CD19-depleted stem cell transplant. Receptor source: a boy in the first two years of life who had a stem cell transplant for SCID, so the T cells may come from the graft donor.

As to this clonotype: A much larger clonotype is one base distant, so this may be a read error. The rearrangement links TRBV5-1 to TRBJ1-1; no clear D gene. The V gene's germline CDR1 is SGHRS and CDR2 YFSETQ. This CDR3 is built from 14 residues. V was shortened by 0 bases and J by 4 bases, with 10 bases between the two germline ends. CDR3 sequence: CASSLVSCSTEAFF. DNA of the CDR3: TGCGCCAGCAGCTTGGTATCATGTTCCACTGAAGCTTTCTTT.

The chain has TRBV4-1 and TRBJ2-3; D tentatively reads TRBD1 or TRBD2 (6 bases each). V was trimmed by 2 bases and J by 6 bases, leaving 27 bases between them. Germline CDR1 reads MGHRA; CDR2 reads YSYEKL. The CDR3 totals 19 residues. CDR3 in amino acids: CASSQSSGGRWNSRDTQYF. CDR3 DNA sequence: TGCGCCAGCAGCCAAAGTAGTGGGGGGCGTTGGAACAGTCGGGATACGCAGTATTTT.

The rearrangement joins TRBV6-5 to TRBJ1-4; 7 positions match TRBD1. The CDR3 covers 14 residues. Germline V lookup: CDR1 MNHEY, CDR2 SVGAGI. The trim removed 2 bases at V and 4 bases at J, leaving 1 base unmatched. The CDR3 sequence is CASSYGTDNEKLFF. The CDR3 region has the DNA TGTGCCAGCAGTTACGGGACAGATAATGAAAAACTGTTTTTT.

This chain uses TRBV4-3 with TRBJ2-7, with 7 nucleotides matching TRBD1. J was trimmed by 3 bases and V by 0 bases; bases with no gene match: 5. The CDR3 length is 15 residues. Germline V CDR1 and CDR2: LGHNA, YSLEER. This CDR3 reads CASSQDRGGHYEQYF. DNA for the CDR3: TGCGCCAGCAGCCAAGATAGAGGGGGCCACTACGAGCAGTACTTC.

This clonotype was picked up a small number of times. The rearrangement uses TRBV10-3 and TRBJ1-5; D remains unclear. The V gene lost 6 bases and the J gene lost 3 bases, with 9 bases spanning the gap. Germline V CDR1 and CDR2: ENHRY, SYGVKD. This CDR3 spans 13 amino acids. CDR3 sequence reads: CAIRPGPNQPQHF. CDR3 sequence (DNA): TGTGCCATCAGGCCAGGTCCCAATCAGCCCCAGCATTTT.

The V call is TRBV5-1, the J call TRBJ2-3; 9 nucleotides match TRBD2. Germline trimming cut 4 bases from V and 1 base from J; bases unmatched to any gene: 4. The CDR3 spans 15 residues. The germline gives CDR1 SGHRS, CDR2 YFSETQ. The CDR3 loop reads CASSVAGERTDTQYF. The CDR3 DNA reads TGCGCCAGCAGCGTAGCGGGGGAACGCACAGATACGCAGTATTTT.

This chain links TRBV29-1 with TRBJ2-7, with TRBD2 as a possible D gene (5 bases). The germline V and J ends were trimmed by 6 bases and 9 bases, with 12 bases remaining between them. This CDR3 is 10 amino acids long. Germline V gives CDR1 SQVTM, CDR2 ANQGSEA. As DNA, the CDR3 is TGCAGCGTGGAAAGGAGGAGGCAGTACTTC. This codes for CSVERRRQYF.

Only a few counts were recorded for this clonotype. The DNA for the CDR3 is TGTGCCAGCAGCCAAGATGGGAAACAGAGGATACGCGGGGAGCTGTTTTTT. It yields the protein CASSQDGKQRIRGELFF. The rearrangement links TRBV4-2 to TRBJ2-2; D uncertain. CDR1 is LGHNA, CDR2 YNFKEQ, per germline. The length of the CDR3 is 17 residues. V gave up 0 bases and J gave up 7 bases, with 18 bases separating them.

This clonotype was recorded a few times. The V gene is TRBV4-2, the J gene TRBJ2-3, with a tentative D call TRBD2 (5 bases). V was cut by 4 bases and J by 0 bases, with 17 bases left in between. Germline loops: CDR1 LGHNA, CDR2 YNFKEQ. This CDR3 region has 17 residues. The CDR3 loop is CASSPYYTRPSTDTQYF. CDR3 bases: TGTGCCAGCAGCCCTTATTATACTAGACCTAGCACAGATACGCAGTATTTT.

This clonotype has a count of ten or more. CDR3 protein: CSVEEGTDTQYF. The CDR3 DNA reads as TGCAGCGTTGAGGAAGGCACAGATACGCAGTATTTT. The V call is TRBV29-1, the J call TRBJ2-3; D is unresolved. Germline CDR1 SQVTM, CDR2 ANQGSEA. The CDR3 has 12 amino acids. V gave up 3 bases and J gave up 1 base, with 5 bases separating them.

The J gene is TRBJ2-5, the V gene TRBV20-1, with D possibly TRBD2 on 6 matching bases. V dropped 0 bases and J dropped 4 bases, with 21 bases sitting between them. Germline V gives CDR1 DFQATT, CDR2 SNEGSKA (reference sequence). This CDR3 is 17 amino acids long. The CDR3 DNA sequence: TGCAGTGCTAGAGATCTGGCGGGGACGCAAAATCTAGAGACCCAGTACTTC. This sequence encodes CSARDLAGTQNLETQYF.

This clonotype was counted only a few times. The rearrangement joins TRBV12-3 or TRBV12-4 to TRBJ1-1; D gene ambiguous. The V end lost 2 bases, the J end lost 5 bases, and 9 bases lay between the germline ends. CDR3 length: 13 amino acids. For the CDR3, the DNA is TGTGCCAGCAGTTTAATTTGGGGAACTGAAGCTTTCTTT. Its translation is CASSLIWGTEAFF.

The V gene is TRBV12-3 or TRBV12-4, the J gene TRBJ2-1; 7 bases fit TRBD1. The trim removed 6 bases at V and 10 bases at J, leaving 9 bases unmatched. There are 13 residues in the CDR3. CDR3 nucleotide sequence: TGTGCCAGCAGACCTGGACAGGTACAGGAGCAGTTCTTC. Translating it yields CASRPGQVQEQFF.

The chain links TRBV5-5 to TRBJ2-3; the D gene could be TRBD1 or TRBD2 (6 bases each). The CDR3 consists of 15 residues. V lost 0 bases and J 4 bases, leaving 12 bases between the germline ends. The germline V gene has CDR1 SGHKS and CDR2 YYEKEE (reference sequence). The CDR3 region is CASSLVGGAPDTQYF. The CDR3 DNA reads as TGTGCCAGCAGCTTGGTGGGGGGCGCCCCAGATACGCAGTATTTT.

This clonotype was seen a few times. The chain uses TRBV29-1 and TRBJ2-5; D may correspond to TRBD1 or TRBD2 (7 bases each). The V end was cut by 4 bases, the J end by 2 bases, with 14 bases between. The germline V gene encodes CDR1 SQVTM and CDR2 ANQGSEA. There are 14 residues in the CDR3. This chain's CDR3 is CSVVRGGTQETQYF. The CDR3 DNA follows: TGCAGCGTTGTCAGGGGGGGAACACAAGAGACCCAGTACTTC.

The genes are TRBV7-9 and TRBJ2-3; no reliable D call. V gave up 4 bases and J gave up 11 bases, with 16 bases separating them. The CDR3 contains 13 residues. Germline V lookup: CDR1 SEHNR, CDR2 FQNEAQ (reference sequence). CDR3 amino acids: CASSSQASSKQYF. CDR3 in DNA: TGTGCCAGCAGCTCCCAAGCTTCCAGCAAGCAGTATTTT.

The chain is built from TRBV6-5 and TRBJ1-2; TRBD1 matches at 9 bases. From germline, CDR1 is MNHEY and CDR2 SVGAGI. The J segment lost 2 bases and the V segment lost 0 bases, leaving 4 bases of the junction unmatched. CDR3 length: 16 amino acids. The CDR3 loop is CASSYSGTGSNYGYTF. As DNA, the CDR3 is TGTGCCAGCAGTTACTCCGGGACAGGGTCCAACTATGGCTACACCTTC.

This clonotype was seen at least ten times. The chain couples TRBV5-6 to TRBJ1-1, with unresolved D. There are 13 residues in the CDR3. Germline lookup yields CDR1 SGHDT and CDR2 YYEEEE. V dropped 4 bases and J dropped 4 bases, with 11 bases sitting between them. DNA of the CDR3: TGTGCCAGCAGCCCTTCTTCGGGCACTGAAGCTTTCTTT. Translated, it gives CASSPSSGTEAFF.